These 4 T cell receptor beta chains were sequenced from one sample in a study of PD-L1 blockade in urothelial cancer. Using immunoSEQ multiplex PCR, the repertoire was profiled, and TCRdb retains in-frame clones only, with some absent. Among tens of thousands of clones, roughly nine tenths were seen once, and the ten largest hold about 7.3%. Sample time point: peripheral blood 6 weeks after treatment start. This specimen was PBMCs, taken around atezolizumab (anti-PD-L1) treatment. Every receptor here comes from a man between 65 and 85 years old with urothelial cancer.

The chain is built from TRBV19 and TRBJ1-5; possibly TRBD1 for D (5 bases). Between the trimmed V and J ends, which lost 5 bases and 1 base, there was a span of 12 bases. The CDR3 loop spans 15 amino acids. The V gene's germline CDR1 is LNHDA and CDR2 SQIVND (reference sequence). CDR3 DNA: TGTGCCAGTAGTTCGGCAGGGTTGAGCAATCAGCCCCAGCATTTT. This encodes CASSSAGLSNQPQHF.

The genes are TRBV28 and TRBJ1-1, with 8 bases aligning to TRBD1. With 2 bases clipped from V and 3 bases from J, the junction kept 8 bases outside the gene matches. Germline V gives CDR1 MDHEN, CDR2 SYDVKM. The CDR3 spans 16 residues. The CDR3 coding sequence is TGTGCCAGCAGTTTAGGAGGACAGGGTGGGGACACTGAAGCTTTCTTT. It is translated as CASSLGGQGGDTEAFF.

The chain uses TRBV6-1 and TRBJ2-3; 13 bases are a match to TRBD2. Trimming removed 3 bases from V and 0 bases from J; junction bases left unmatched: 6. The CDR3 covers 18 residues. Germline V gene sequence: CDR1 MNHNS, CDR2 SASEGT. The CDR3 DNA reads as TGTGCCAGCAGTGAGCGACTAGCGGGAGGCTCTAGCACAGATACGCAGTATTTT. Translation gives CASSERLAGGSSTDTQYF.

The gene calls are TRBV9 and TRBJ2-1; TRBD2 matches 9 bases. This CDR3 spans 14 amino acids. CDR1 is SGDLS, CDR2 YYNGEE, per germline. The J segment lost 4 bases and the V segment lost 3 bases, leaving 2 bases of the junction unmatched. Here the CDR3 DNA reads TGTGCCAGCAGCGACCTAGCGGGATACAATGAGCAGTTCTTC. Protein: CASSDLAGYNEQFF.